What follows are 20 T cell receptor beta chains derived from one specimen sequenced in a study of beta chain features in type 1 diabetes (dated by TCRdb to 2016 to 2019). The paper's findings and limits, for the study overall: In all four CD4+ subsets, TCRB CDR3 length was moderately but significantly shorter in type 1 diabetes patients.

The library was prepared using the immunoSEQ multiplex PCR assay. The entire amount of isolated RNA was reverse transcribed using the High Capacity cDNA Reverse Transcription Kit, so the sequenced TCRB transcripts were expressed ones. The clones in this table, taken by TCRdb from immuneACCESS, are in-frame only. Not every clone is retained; where verified, under half of the shortfall comes from an unresolved V gene, and the cause of the rest is unknown. Within this sample are some 700,000 clones, with roughly 13% of them counted one time only. The biggest ten clones account for approximately 0.022% of the sample. Antigens for these TCRs are unknown. Material for sequencing was naive CD4+ T cells from blood. Per the publication, the cell subset or site label means: true naive CD4+ T cells. These receptors were taken from a man aged 18 to 30 with type 1 diabetes.

The J gene is TRBJ1-2, the V gene TRBV28; D is possibly TRBD1 (6 bases). The CDR3 runs 14 residues. Deletions cut 2 bases from V and 4 bases from J, with 11 bases between. Germline V gives CDR1 MDHEN, CDR2 SYDVKM. CDR3 in DNA: TGTGCCAGCAGTTTAGGCAGGGGAGTCTATGGCTACACCTTC. Translated: CASSLGRGVYGYTF.

This clone has just a few counts. This chain uses TRBV6-1 with TRBJ1-6, with D tentatively TRBD1 (6 bases). The V end was cut by 7 bases, the J end by 7 bases, with 17 bases between. Per germline, CDR1 MNHNS and CDR2 SASEGT. There are 15 residues in the CDR3. DNA for the CDR3: TGTGCCAGCATGGGATTTGGGGGCTCAAATTCACCCCTCCACTTT. Protein product: CASMGFGGSNSPLHF.

This chain links TRBV2 with TRBJ1-1; no reliable D call. CDR3 length: 18 amino acids. With 3 bases removed from V and 4 bases from J, the gap between germline ends came to 24 bases. CDR1 and CDR2 (germline): SNHLY, FYNNEI. The CDR3 loop is CASSEWREVRHGSTEAFF. In nucleotides, the CDR3 is TGTGCCAGCAGTGAGTGGAGGGAGGTTCGGCACGGGAGCACTGAAGCTTTCTTT.

With respect to this clone: Compared with germline, one end of the junction differs, possibly owing to a read error. The rearrangement links TRBV2 to TRBJ2-7; D may match TRBD1 or TRBD2 (5 bases each). Germline CDR1 is SNHLY and CDR2 is FYNNEI. The CDR3 has 13 amino acids. CDR3 protein: CASREEGRSEQYF. The CDR3 bases are TGTGCCAGCAGGGAAGAGGGACGTTCCGAGCAGTACTTC. The full variable domain, with the rest looked up from reference TRBV2 and TRBJ2-7, is EPEVTQTPSHQVTQMGQEVILRCVPISNHLYFYWYRQILGQKVEFLVSFYNNEISEKSEIFDDQFSVERPDGSNFTLKIRSTKLEDSAMYFCASREEGRSEQYFGPGTRLTVT.

CDR3 sequence (DNA): TGTGCCAGCAGCTTAAGATCCCGGGACGCTGAAGCTTTCTTT. Its protein is CASSLRSRDAEAFF. The chain recombines TRBV11-1 with TRBJ1-1; tentatively, D is TRBD1 (5 bases). V was trimmed by 2 bases and J by 6 bases, leaving 13 bases between them. CDR3 length equals 14 residues. Germline V gene data show CDR1 as SGHAT and CDR2 as FQDESV (reference sequence).

This clone showed up just a few times. The rearrangement joins TRBV7-3 to TRBJ2-6; D is undetermined. Germline-derived CDR1 and CDR2 are SGHTA and FQGTGA. This CDR3 has 16 amino acids. V was cut by 1 base and J by 0 bases, with 7 bases left in between. The CDR3 is CASSLMSNSGANVLTF. CDR3 bases: TGTGCCAGCAGCTTAATGTCAAACTCTGGGGCCAACGTCCTGACTTTC.

Here the CDR3 reads CSVGDRGTNEKLFF. CDR3 in DNA: TGCAGCGTGGGGGACAGGGGGACTAATGAAAAACTGTTTTTT. The chain recombines TRBV29-1 with TRBJ1-4, with 11 positions matching TRBD1. The CDR3 consists of 14 residues. J was trimmed by 2 bases and V by 6 bases; bases with no gene match: 2. Germline V gives CDR1 SQVTM, CDR2 ANQGSEA.

The V gene is TRBV4-1, the J gene TRBJ1-5, with TRBD1 as a possible D gene (5 bases). V shed 1 base and J shed 12 bases, with 16 bases lying between them. CDR3 length: 14 residues. Germline values: CDR1 MGHRA, CDR2 YSYEKL. CDR3 loop: CASSQVAGVASQHF. The CDR3 DNA sequence: TGCGCCAGCAGCCAAGTAGCGGGGGTAGCAAGCCAGCATTTT.

V usage is TRBV29-1 and J usage is TRBJ2-2; 8 bases are a match to TRBD1. The CDR3 loop spans 14 amino acids. Germline V gene sequence: CDR1 SQVTM, CDR2 ANQGSEA. The V segment lost 6 bases and the J segment 0 bases; nucleotides outside the gene matches: 3. The CDR3 spells CSVGTGANTGELFF. In DNA, the CDR3 is TGCAGCGTCGGGACAGGCGCGAACACCGGGGAGCTGTTTTTT.

This clone was seen only a few times. This CDR3 is also generated by other DNA sequences in the sample. The chain recombines TRBV6-5 with TRBJ1-1; D is uncertain. Germline V gives CDR1 MNHEY, CDR2 SVGAGI. The V end was cut by 3 bases, the J end by 1 base, with 6 bases between. The CDR3 extends over 13 amino acids. CDR3 sequence reads: CASSYGENTEAFF. CDR3 nucleotides: TGTGCCAGCAGTTATGGGGAGAACACTGAAGCTTTCTTT.

CDR3 amino acids: CASSFGGTNQPQHF. CDR3 in DNA: TGCGCCAGCAGCTTCGGGGGGACCAATCAGCCCCAGCATTTT. The chain is built from TRBV5-1 and TRBJ1-5; TRBD1 is a possible D gene (5 bases). CDR3 length: 14 residues. Germline-derived CDR1 and CDR2 are SGHRS and YFSETQ. Trimming stripped 2 bases from V and 3 bases from J, with 9 bases between.

This clone was observed a few times. Other DNA sequences of this sample code for an identical CDR3. The rearrangement links TRBV5-1 to TRBJ1-1; the D gene is possibly TRBD1 (5 bases). V gave up 4 bases and J gave up 1 base, with 14 bases separating them. Germline lookup yields CDR1 SGHRS and CDR2 YFSETQ. CDR3 length equals 15 residues. Here the CDR3 reads CASSPRDGENTEAFF. CDR3 nucleotides: TGCGCCAGCAGCCCAAGGGACGGGGAGAACACTGAAGCTTTCTTT.

This clone was seen a few times. The rearrangement links TRBV30 to TRBJ2-3, with 13 bases aligning to TRBD2. Per the germline V gene, CDR1 is GTSNPN and CDR2 is SVGIG (reference sequence). The CDR3 loop spans 14 amino acids. The trim removed 2 bases at V and 6 bases at J, leaving 2 bases unmatched. CDR3 DNA: TGTGCCTGGAGTCTGGGACTAGCGGGGGATACGCAGTATTTT. This encodes CAWSLGLAGDTQYF.

This clone was detected a few times. CDR3 nucleotide sequence: TGTGCCTGGAGTCTTCAGGCTCAAGAGACCCAGTACTTC. Translating it yields CAWSLQAQETQYF. The chain uses TRBV30 and TRBJ2-5; D gene uncertain. The CDR3 runs 13 residues. CDR1 GTSNPN and CDR2 SVGIG come from the germline V gene (reference sequence). The V gene lost 2 bases and the J gene lost 2 bases, with 9 bases spanning the gap.

The chain couples TRBV16 to TRBJ1-6; D possibly corresponds to TRBD1 (6 bases). This CDR3 spans 13 amino acids. Germline V CDR1 and CDR2: KGHSY, FQNENV. Trimming took off 4 bases at V and 7 bases at J, with 8 bases between the two ends. This CDR3 is CASSLGQNSPLHF. CDR3 coding DNA: TGTGCCAGCAGCCTAGGACAGAATTCACCCCTCCACTTT.

The CDR3 protein is CASSEYGGGYEQYF. As DNA, the CDR3 is TGCGCCAGCAGTGAGTACGGAGGGGGCTACGAGCAGTACTTC. This chain links TRBV10-1 with TRBJ2-7; D assignment may be TRBD1 or TRBD2 (6 bases each). CDR1 and CDR2 from the germline V gene are WNHNN and SYGVQD (reference sequence). V lost 1 base and J lost 3, with 10 bases in between. This CDR3 is built from 14 residues.

This clone was recorded a few times. Different DNA sequences within this sample yield the same CDR3. The chain carries TRBV7-9 and TRBJ2-5, with D tentatively TRBD2 (5 bases). The CDR3 extends over 13 amino acids. V dropped 3 bases and J dropped 2 bases, with 7 bases sitting between them. Germline V gene sequence: CDR1 SEHNR, CDR2 FQNEAQ (reference sequence). In nucleotides, the CDR3 is TGTGCCAGCAGCTTGAGGGCTCAAGAGACCCAGTACTTC. Protein: CASSLRAQETQYF.

The genes are TRBV27 and TRBJ1-6; 7 bases align to TRBD1. CDR1 and CDR2 from the germline V gene are MNHEY and SMNVEV (reference sequence). The V and J ends lost 5 bases and 7 bases, in that order; junction bases with no gene match: 5. The CDR3 has 14 residues. For the CDR3, the DNA is TGTGCCAGCAGTCCCATCAGGGGGAATTCACCCCTCCACTTT. It encodes CASSPIRGNSPLHF.

The chain combines TRBV7-9 with TRBJ1-1; D might be TRBD1 (5 bases). This CDR3 contains 14 residues. V was cut by 5 bases and J by 2 bases, with 12 bases left in between. The V gene's germline CDR1 is SEHNR and CDR2 FQNEAQ (reference sequence). CDR3 sequence (DNA): TGTGCCAGCAGCACACATGGGGCTAACACTGAAGCTTTCTTT. Encoded protein: CASSTHGANTEAFF.

This clone was seen more than once but under ten times. In DNA form, the CDR3 reads TGTGCCAGCAGCTTGCCGGGGCAACAAGAGACCCAGTACTTC. This translates into CASSLPGQQETQYF. V usage is TRBV5-4 and J usage is TRBJ2-5; either TRBD1 or TRBD2 may supply D (5 bases each). This CDR3 comprises 14 residues. Germline V CDR1 and CDR2: SGHNT, YYREEE (reference sequence). Trimming took off 1 base at V and 2 bases at J, with 9 bases between the two ends.